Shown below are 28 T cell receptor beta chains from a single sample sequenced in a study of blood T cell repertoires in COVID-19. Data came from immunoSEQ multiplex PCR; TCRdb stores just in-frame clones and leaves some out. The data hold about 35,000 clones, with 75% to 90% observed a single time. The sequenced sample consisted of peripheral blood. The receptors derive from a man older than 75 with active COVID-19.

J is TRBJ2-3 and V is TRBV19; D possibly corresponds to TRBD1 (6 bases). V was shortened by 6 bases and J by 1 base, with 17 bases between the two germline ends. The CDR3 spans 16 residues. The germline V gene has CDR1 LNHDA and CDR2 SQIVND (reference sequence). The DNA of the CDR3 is TGTGCCAGTAGCCCACAGGGTGGGCGTCGCACAGATACGCAGTATTTT. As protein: CASSPQGGRRTDTQYF.

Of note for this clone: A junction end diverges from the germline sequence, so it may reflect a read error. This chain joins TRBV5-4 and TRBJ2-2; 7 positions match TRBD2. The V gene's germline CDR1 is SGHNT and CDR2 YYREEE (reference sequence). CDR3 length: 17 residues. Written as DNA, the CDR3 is TGTGCCAGCAGCTTGGCCGGGGGGAGGGCCGTCACCCGGGAGCTGTTTTTT. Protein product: CASSLAGGRAVTRELFF.

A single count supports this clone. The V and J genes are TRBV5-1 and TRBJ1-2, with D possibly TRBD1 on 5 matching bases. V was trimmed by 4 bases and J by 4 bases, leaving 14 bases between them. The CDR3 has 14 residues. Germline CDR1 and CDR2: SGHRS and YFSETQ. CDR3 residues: CASSPQAAAYGYTF. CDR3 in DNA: TGCGCCAGCAGCCCACAGGCGGCGGCCTATGGCTACACCTTC.

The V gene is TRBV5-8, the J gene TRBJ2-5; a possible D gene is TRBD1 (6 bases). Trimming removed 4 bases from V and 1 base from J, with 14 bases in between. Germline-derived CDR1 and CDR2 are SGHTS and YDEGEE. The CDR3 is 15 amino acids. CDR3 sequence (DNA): TGTGCCAGCAGCATATACCCGGACAGCCAAGAGACCCAGTACTTC. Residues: CASSIYPDSQETQYF.

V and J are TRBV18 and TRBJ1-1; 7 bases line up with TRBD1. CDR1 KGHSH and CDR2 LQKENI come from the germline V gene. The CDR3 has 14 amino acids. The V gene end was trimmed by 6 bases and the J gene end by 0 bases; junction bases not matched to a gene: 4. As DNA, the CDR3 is TGTGCCAGCTCCCAGGACAGGCTGAACACTGAAGCTTTCTTT. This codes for CASSQDRLNTEAFF.

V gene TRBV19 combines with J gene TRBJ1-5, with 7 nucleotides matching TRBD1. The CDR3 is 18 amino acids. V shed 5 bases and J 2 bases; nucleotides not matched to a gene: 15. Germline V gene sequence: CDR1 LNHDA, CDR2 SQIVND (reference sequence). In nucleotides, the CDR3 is TGTGCCAGTAGTTCGTTCGCCGGGACAGTAGCGGGCAATCAGCCCCAGCATTTT. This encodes CASSSFAGTVAGNQPQHF.

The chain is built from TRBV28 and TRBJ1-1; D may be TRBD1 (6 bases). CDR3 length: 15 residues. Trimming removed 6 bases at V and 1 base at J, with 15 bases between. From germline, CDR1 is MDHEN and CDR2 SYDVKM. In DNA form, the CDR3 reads TGTGCCAGCAGCACCCCGGACAGTCGGAACACTGAAGCTTTCTTT. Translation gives CASSTPDSRNTEAFF.

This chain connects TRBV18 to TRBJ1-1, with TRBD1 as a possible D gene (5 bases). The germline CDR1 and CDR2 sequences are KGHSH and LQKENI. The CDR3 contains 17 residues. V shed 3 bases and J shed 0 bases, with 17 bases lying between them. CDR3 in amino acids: CASSPSQRGLLNTEAFF. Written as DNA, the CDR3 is TGTGCCAGCTCACCCAGTCAAAGGGGACTTTTGAACACTGAAGCTTTCTTT.

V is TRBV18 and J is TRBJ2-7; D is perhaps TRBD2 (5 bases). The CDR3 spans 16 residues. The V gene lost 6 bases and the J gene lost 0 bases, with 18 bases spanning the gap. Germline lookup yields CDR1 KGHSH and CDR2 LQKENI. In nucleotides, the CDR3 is TGTGCCAGCTCGCCCCCGGACTTTGATAGCTCCTACGAGCAGTACTTC. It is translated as CASSPPDFDSSYEQYF.

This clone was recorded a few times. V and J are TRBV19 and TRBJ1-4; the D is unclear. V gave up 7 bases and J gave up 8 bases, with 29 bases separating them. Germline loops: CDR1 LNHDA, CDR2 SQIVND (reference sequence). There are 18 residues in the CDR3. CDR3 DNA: TGTGCCAGTACCACCACCGGAAGGACGGGAATAAATGGGGAAAAACTGTTTTTT. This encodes CASTTTGRTGINGEKLFF.

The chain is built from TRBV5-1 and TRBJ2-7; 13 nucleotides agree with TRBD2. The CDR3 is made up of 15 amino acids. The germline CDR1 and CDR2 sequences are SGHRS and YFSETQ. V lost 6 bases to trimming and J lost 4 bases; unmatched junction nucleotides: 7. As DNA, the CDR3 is TGCGCCAGCACCCAAACTAGCGGGAGGGCGTACGAGCAGTACTTC. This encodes CASTQTSGRAYEQYF.

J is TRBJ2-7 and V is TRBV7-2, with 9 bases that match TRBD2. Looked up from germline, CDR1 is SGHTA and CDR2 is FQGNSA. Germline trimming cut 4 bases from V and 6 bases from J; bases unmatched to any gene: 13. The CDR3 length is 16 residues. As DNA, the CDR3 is TGTGCCAGCAGCTCACGGACTAGCGCATCCCCCCTCGAGCAGTACTTC. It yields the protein CASSSRTSASPLEQYF.

This CDR3 is CASSDQGSYEQYF. The CDR3 bases are TGTGCCAGCAGTGATCAGGGGTCCTACGAGCAGTACTTC. This chain uses TRBV6-1 with TRBJ2-7; possibly TRBD1 for D (6 bases). CDR3 length: 13 residues. Germline CDR1 reads MNHNS; CDR2 reads SASEGT. Trimming shortened V by 3 bases and J by 1 base, and 7 bases separated the two germline ends.

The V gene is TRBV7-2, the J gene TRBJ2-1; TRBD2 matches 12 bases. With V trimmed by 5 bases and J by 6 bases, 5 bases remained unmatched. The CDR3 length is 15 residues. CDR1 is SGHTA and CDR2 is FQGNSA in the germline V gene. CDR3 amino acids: CASSNRLAGANEQFF. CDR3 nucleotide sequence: TGTGCCAGCAGCAATCGACTAGCGGGGGCCAATGAGCAGTTCTTC. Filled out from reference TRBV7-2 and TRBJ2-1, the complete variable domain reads GAGVSQSPSNKVTEKGKDVELRCDPISGHTALYWYRQSLGQGLEFLIYFQGNSAPDKSGLPSDRFSAERTGGSVSTLTIQRTQQEDSAVYLCASSNRLAGANEQFFGPGTRLTVL.

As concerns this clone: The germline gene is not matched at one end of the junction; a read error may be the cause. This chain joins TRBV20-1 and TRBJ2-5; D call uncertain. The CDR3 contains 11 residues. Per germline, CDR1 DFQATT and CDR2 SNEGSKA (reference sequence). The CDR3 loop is CSARDHETQYF. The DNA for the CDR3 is TGCAGTGCTAGAGACCATGAGACCCAGTACTTC.

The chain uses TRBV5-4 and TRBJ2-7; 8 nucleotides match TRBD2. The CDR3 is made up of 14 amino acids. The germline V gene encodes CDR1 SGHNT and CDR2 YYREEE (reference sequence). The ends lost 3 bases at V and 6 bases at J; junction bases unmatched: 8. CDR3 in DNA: TGTGCCAGCAGCTCCTCCGGGACTAGAGCCGAGCAGTACTTC. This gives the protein CASSSSGTRAEQYF.

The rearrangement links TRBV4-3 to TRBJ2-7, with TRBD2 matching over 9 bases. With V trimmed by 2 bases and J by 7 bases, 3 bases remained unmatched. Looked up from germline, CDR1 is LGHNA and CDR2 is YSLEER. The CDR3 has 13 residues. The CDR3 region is CASSQTSGWEQYF. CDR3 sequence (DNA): TGCGCCAGCAGCCAAACTAGCGGGTGGGAGCAGTACTTC.

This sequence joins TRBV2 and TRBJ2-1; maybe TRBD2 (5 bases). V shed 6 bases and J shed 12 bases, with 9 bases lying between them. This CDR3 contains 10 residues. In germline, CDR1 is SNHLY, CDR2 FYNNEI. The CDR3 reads CASREESQFF. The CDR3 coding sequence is TGTGCCAGCAGGGAGGAGTCGCAGTTCTTC.

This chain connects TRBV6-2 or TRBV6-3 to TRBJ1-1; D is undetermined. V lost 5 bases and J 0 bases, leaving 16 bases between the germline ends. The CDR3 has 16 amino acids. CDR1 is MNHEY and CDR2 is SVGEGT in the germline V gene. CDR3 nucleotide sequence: TGTGCCAGCAGTCCCAGAGGGAGCAGCATGAACACTGAAGCTTTCTTT. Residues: CASSPRGSSMNTEAFF.

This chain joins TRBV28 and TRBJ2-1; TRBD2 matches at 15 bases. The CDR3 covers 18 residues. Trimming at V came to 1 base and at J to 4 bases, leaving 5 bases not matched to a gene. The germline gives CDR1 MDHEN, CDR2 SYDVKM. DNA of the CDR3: TGTGCCAGCAGTTTATCCGGACTAGCGGGAGGGATTTACAATGAGCAGTTCTTC. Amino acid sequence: CASSLSGLAGGIYNEQFF.

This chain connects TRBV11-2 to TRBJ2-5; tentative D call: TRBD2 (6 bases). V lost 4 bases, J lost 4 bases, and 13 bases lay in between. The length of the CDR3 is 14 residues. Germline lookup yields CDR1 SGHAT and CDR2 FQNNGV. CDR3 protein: CASSYSGERETQYF. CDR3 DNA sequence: TGTGCCAGCAGCTACTCGGGAGAGAGAGAGACCCAGTACTTC.

CDR3 DNA: TGTGCCACCGCGGGGGATTCCTACGAGCAGTACTTC. It codes for CATAGDSYEQYF. V and J are TRBV19 and TRBJ2-7, with 7 bases that match TRBD2. V lost 10 bases and J lost 1; bases outside the gene matches: 4. Germline CDR1 reads LNHDA; CDR2 reads SQIVND (reference sequence). The CDR3 totals 12 residues.

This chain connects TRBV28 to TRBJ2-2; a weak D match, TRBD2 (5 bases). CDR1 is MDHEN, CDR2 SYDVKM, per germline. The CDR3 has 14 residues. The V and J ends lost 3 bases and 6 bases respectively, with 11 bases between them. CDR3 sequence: CASSFLSGSGELFF. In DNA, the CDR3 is TGTGCCAGCAGTTTCCTCTCGGGGTCCGGGGAGCTGTTTTTT.

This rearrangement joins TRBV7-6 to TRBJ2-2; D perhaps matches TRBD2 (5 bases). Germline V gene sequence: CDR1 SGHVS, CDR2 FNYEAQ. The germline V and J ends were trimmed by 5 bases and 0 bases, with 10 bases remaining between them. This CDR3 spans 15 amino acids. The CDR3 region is CASSPGNTNTGELFF. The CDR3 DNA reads TGTGCCAGCAGCCCGGGGAACACGAACACCGGGGAGCTGTTTTTT.

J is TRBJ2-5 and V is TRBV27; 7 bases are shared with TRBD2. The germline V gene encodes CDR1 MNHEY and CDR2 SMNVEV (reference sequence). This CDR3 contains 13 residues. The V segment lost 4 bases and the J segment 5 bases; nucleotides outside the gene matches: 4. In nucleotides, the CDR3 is TGTGCCAGCAGTTATGGGGGAGGGGAGACCCAGTACTTC. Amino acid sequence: CASSYGGGETQYF.

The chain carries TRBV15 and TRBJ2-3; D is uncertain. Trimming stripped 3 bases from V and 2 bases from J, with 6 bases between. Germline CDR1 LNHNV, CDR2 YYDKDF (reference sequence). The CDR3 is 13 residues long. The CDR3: CATSSPNTDTQYF. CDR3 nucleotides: TGTGCCACCAGCAGCCCTAACACAGATACGCAGTATTTT.

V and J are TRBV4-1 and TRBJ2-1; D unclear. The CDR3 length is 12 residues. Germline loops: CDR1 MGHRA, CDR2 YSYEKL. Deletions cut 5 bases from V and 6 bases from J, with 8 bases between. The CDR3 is CASSFSLNEQFF. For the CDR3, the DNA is TGCGCCAGCAGCTTTAGCCTCAATGAGCAGTTCTTC.

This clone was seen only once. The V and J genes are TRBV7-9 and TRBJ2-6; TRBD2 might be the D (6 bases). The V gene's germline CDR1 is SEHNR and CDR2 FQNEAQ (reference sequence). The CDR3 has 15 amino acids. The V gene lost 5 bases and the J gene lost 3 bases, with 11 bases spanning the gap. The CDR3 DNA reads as TGTGCCAGCAGCCGTTGGGGGGTTGGGGCCAACGTCCTGACTTTC. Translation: CASSRWGVGANVLTF.